Described below is a single T cell receptor beta chain sequence and its context. This clone was detected a few times. Its antigen specificity is not known. Per-base quality was not reported, and no clone a single base away is much larger than it. CDR1 MNHNS and CDR2 SASEGT were looked up in the germline V gene. The junction shows trimming of 6 bases on V and 8 bases on J, and the gene matches do not reach 9 bases of it. Spanning cysteine to phenylalanine, the CDR3 consists of 14 amino acids. Only CDR3 DNA remains: 42 bases, in frame from the first base. The entry originates in a study of beta chain features in type 1 diabetes (dated by TCRdb to between 2018 and 2020). Looking at the study overall: Mean age, gender distribution, total cell number and subset yield did not differ between patients and healthy donors. In the study, recently diagnosed type 1 diabetes patients and matched healthy donors were compared on the TCRB repertoires of their sorted circulating CD4+ T cell subsets. Whereas all 30 or so donors provided naive and central memory subsets, regulatory and stem cell-like memory subsets were isolated from just 8 patients and about 8 healthy donors. Across all samples, 90 million to 130 million sorted cells were examined, and cell number per subset correlated strongly with RNA yield. Results the study describes overall, beyond this receptor: Type 1 diabetes patients showed a moderate but significant shortening of TCRB CDR3 length in all four CD4+ subsets. Because cDNA was sequenced instead of genomic DNA, activated cells with high expression could be over-represented, although the groups did not differ in activation or CD3 levels. Fewer insertions and more nucleotide deletions at VDJ recombination sites were observed in patients with type 1 diabetes, implying thymic rearrangement abnormalities. Because small numbers of individuals were included in the HLA sub-analyses, any influence of HLA type on TCRB rearrangement was left unresolved. Naive, central memory and regulatory TCRB repertoires appeared to be more alike among patients than among healthy donors. PCR might favor shorter templates, but patient and control samples were amplified and corrected together, so any skew would affect both groups equally.

All of the isolated RNA was reverse transcribed with the High Capacity cDNA Reverse Transcription Kit, so expressed TCRB transcripts were sequenced. Deep immunoSEQ sequencing was performed on naive, central memory and regulatory T cell samples, with an average of around 3.5 million total reads per sample. Sorted cells were lysed in RLT buffer, and RNA was extracted using DNase-treated RNeasy Micro or Mini kits according to cell number. Each cell subset was processed separately to prevent cross-contamination, with patient and healthy donor samples processed together. The immunoSEQ multiplex PCR was used to amplify TCRB sequences from cDNA, yielding 87-bp fragments that span the CDR3 region. Amplicons were sequenced on the Illumina HiSeq platform. The original pipeline was this. PCR bias was corrected computationally using synthetic template baselines, and reads within Hamming distance 2 were collapsed, with unmergeable singletons discarded. Reads were aligned against IMGT to assign V, D and J genes, CDR3 length and insertions or deletions at six rearrangement sites. Clonotype counts were normalized to sorted cell number within each subset before computing true diversity and Gini coefficients with the tcR R package. The overlap coefficient, calculated on TCRB nucleotide sequences, was used to measure repertoire sharing. The table was pulled from immuneACCESS by TCRdb, which kept in-frame rearrangements only. Such tables lose some clones; where checked, under half of the loss comes from unresolved V genes, and the rest has no known cause. V, J and clone size are those of that table, while D and trimming were read from the DNA. The sample yields tens of thousands of clones; around 45% were counted once. The ten top clones hold 1.4% of the sample.

A single peripheral blood draw of about 116 mL on average was collected from each donor into heparinised tubes. A BD FACSAria II and a panel including CD45RO, CCR7, CD25, CD127, CD95 and CD27 were used to sort naive, central memory, regulatory and stem cell-like memory CD4+ T cells. All sorted populations exceeded 95% purity. PBMCs were isolated immediately by Lymphoprep density gradient centrifugation and stained directly without culture. So that batch effects would be minimized, each experiment stained and sorted samples in pairs, pairing one healthy donor with one patient. The material sequenced was Tregs from blood. The cell subset or site label here, explained by the study, means: regulatory CD4+ T cells. This receptor was obtained from a man between 25 and 39 years old with type 1 diabetes. This sequence uses TRBV6-1 and TRBJ2-1, with 8 middle bases fitting TRBD2. Here the CDR3 is given as CASSRAGATHEQFF. The DNA sequence is TGTGCCAGCAGCAGAGCGGGAGCAACACATGAGCAGTTCTTC.